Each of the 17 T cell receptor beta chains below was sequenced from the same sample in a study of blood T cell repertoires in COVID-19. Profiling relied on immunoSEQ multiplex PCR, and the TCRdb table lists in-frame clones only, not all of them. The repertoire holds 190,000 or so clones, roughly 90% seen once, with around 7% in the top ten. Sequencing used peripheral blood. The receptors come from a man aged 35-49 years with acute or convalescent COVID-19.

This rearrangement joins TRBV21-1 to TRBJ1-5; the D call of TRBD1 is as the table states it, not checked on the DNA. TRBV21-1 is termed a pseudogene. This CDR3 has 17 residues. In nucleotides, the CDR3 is TGTGCCAGCATCGACAGGGGGCGTGGTTATAGCAATCAGCCCCAGCATTTT. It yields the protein CASIDRGRGYSNQPQHF.

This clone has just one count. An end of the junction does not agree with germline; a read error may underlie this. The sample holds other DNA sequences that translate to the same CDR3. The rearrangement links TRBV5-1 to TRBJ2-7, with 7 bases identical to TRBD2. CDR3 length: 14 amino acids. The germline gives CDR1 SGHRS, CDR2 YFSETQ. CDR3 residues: CASSLRGVPYEQYF. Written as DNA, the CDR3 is TGTGCCAGCAGCTTACGGGGGGTCCCCTACGAGCAGTACTTC.

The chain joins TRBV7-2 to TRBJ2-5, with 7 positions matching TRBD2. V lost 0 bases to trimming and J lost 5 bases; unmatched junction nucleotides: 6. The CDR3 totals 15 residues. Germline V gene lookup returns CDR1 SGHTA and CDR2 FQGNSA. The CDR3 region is CASSLARGSGETQYF. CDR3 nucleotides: TGTGCCAGCAGCTTAGCGCGGGGGTCGGGCGAGACCCAGTACTTC. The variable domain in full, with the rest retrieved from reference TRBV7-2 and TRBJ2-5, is GAGVSQSPSNKVTEKGKDVELRCDPISGHTALYWYRQSLGQGLEFLIYFQGNSAPDKSGLPSDRFSAERTGGSVSTLTIQRTQQEDSAVYLCASSLARGSGETQYFGPGTRLLVL.

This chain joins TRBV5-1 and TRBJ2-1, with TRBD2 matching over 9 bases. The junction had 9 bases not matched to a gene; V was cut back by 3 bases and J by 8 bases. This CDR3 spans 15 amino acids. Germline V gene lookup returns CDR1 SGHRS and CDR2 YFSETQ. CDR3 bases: TGCGCCAGCAGCTCTGTTAGCGGGGGAGCCGATGAGCAGTTCTTC. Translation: CASSSVSGGADEQFF.

The CDR3: CASSQQDYGYTF. The CDR3 region has the DNA TGTGCCAGCAGCCAGCAGGATTATGGCTACACCTTC. The J gene is TRBJ1-2, the V gene TRBV3-1 (or the pseudogene TRBV3-2); D is unclear. The CDR3 consists of 12 residues. Trimming pared 3 bases from V and 5 bases from J, leaving 7 bases between. Germline V gives CDR1 LGHDT, CDR2 YNNKEL (reference sequence).

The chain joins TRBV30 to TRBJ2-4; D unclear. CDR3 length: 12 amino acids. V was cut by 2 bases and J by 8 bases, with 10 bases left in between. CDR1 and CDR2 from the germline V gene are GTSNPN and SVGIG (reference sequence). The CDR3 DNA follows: TGTGCCTGGAGTACCCCTTCGGACATTCAGTACTTC. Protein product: CAWSTPSDIQYF.

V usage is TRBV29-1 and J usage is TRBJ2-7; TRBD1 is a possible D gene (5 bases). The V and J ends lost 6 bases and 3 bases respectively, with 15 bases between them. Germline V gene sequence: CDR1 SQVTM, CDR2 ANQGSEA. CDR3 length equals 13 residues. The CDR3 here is CSVVPRTSYEQYF. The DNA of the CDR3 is TGCAGCGTCGTCCCGAGGACAAGCTACGAGCAGTACTTC.

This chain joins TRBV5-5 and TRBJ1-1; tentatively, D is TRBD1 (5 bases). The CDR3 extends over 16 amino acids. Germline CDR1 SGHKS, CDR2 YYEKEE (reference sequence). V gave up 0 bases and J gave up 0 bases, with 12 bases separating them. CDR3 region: CASSLEWGELNTEAFF. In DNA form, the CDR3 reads TGTGCCAGCAGCTTGGAATGGGGGGAGCTGAACACTGAAGCTTTCTTT. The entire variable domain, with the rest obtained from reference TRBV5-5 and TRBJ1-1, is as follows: DAGVTQSPTHLIKTRGQQVTLRCSPISGHKSVSWYQQVLGQGPQFIFQYYEKEERGRGNFPDRFSARQFPNYSSELNVNALLLGDSALYLCASSLEWGELNTEAFFGQGTRLTVV.

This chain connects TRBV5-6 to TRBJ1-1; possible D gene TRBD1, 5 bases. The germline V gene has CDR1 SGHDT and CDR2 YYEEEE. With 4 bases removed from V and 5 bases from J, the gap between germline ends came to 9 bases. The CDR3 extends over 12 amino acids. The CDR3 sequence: CASSTGGTEAFF. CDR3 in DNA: TGTGCCAGCAGCACGGGGGGAACTGAAGCTTTCTTT.

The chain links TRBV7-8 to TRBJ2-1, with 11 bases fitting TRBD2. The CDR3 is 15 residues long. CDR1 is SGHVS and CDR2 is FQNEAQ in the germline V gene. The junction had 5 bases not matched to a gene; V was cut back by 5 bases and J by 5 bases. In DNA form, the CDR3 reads TGTGCCAGCAGCCGGTCTAGCGGGGGGAACAATGAGCAGTTCTTC. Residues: CASSRSSGGNNEQFF.

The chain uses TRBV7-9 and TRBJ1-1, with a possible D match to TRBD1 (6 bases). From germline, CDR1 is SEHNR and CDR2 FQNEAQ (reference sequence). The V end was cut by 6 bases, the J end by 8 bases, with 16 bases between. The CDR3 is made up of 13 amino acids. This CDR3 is CASSFTGTSEAFF. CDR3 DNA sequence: TGTGCCAGCAGTTTCACCGGGACATCGGAAGCTTTCTTT.

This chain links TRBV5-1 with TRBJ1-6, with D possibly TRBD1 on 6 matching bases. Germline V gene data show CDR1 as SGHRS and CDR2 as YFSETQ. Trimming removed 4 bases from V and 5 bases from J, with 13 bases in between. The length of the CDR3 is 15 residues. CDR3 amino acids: CASSEGTPDNSPLHF. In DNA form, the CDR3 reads TGCGCCAGCAGCGAAGGGACACCTGATAATTCACCCCTCCACTTT.

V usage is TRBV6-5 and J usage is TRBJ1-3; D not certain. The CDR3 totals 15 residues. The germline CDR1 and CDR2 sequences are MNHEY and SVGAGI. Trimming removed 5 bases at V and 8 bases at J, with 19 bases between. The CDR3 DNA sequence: TGTGCCAGCAGTCCGGGGATCGGAGTCGAGGACACCATATATTTT. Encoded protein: CASSPGIGVEDTIYF.

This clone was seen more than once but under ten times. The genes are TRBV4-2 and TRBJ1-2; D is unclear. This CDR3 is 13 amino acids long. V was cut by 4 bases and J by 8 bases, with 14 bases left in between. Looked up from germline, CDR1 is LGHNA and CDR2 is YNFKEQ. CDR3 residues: CASSPDFEAGYTF. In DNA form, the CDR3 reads TGTGCCAGCAGCCCTGACTTCGAGGCGGGCTACACCTTC.

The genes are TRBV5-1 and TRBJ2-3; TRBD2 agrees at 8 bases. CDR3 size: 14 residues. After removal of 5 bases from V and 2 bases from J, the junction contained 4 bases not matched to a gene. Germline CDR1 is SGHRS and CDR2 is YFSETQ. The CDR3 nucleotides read TGCGCCAGCAGTTTAGCGGGGTACACAGATACGCAGTATTTT. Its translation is CASSLAGYTDTQYF.

CDR3 coding DNA: TGTGCCTGGAGATACGTTGTTGTAGGGGCCGAGAACACTGAAGCTTTCTTT. The encoded protein is CAWRYVVVGAENTEAFF. V is TRBV30 and J is TRBJ1-1; tentative D call: TRBD1 (5 bases). The CDR3 totals 17 residues. CDR1 is GTSNPN, CDR2 SVGIG, per germline (reference sequence). Trimming took off 3 bases at V and 1 base at J, with 21 bases between the two ends.

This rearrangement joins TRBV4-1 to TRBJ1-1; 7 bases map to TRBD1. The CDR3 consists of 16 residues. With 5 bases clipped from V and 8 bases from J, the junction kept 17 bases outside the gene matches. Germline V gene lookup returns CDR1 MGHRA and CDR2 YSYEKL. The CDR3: CASSMRQGLQTGEAFF. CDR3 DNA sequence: TGCGCCAGCAGCATGAGACAGGGCCTCCAGACGGGGGAAGCTTTCTTT.